These 7 T cell receptor beta chains were all obtained from the same sample, sequenced in a study of blood T cells in healthy people across ages. A second about 7 to 11 cycle PCR used barcoded and J-beta primers. In TCRdb, the 5' RACE reads were re-called with MiXCR into one record per CDR3 protein. The table lists 780,000 or so distinct CDR3 sequences, roughly three fifths of them singletons. Material: blood. These TCRs come from a man in his forties in good health.

The chain employs TRBV27 and TRBJ2-1; TRBD1 or TRBD2 may be the D gene (5 bases each). There are 15 residues in the CDR3. Looked up from germline, CDR1 is MNHEY and CDR2 is SMNVEV (reference sequence). Trimming stripped 5 bases from V and 3 bases from J, with 14 bases between. The CDR3 protein is CASSPGTVYYNEQFF. CDR3 DNA: TGTGCCAGCAGTCCAGGGACCGTATACTACAATGAGCAGTTCTTC.

V is TRBV20-1 and J is TRBJ2-4; no definite D call. The CDR3 loop spans 12 amino acids. Looked up from germline, CDR1 is DFQATT and CDR2 is SNEGSKA (reference sequence). With 3 bases removed from V and 13 bases from J, the gap between germline ends came to 16 bases. CDR3 in amino acids: CSASDRGCEQYF. CDR3 nucleotide sequence: TGCAGTGCTAGCGACCGTGGGTGTGAGCAGTACTTC.

The J gene is TRBJ2-7, the V gene TRBV12-3 or TRBV12-4; D assignment may be TRBD1 or TRBD2 (5 bases each). The DNA matches TRBJ2-5 better at its end, which makes the J call doubtful. CDR3 size: 14 residues. The CDR3 loop is CASSFRDPKETQYF. The CDR3 DNA sequence: TGTGCCAGCAGTTTCCGGGACCCAAAAGAGACCCAGTACTTC.

J is TRBJ1-2 and V is TRBV5-1; 7 bases match TRBD1. V shed 0 bases, J shed 4 bases, and the junction held 12 bases outside the gene matches. CDR1 is SGHRS and CDR2 is YFSETQ in the germline V gene. This CDR3 contains 17 residues. CDR3 coding DNA: TGCGCCAGCAGCTTGGGATCCGGATTACAGGGGAGCTATGGCTACACCTTC. This gives the protein CASSLGSGLQGSYGYTF.

This clonotype came up a few times. The chain has TRBV3-1 and TRBJ1-4; weak D call: TRBD1 (5 bases). CDR1 LGHDT and CDR2 YNNKEL come from the germline V gene (reference sequence). V was clipped by 0 bases and J by 6 bases, with 14 bases between them. This CDR3 comprises 16 residues. CDR3 sequence reads: CASSQDVSRADEKLFF. In DNA, the CDR3 is TGTGCCAGCAGCCAAGACGTCTCCAGGGCTGATGAAAAACTGTTTTTT.

The chain has TRBV5-1 and TRBJ2-3; D is uncertain. The CDR3 sequence is 16 residues long. The germline CDR1 and CDR2 sequences are SGHRS and YFSETQ. Between the trimmed V and J ends, which lost 4 bases and 3 bases, there was a span of 18 bases. The CDR3 DNA reads as TGCGCCAGCAGCGAGGCCCTAGAATCGGAGACAGATACGCAGTATTTT. It translates to CASSEALESETDTQYF. Based on the CDR3 plus reference TRBV5-1 and TRBJ2-3, the full variable domain is KAGVTQTPRYLIKTRGQQVTLSCSPISGHRSVSWYQQTPGQGLQFLFEYFSETQRNKGNFPGRFSGRQFSNSRSEMNVSTLELGDSALYLCASSEALESETDTQYFGPGTRLTVL.

The chain employs TRBV20-1 and TRBJ2-3; 8 positions match TRBD2. Germline lookup yields CDR1 DFQATT and CDR2 SNEGSKA (reference sequence). The CDR3 runs to 16 residues. The V gene end was trimmed by 0 bases and the J gene end by 2 bases; junction bases not matched to a gene: 7. This chain's CDR3 is CSAREGTRSHTDTQYF. The CDR3 bases are TGCAGTGCTAGAGAGGGGACTAGATCACACACAGATACGCAGTATTTT.